This is a list of T cell receptor beta chains from one sample in a study of metastatic and nonmetastatic thyroid tumors. TCRdb re-called clones from the PCR reads using MiXCR. In the table there are roughly 4,000 clones, about 33% of which are singletons. Sequenced material: adjacent normal tissue. The receptors were gathered from a male donor with papillary thyroid cancer or a benign thyroid nodule (not recorded which). Some clones in this sample may be carry-over from other donors' samples. Both conserved end residues are part of each CDR3. The order of the fields is CDR3 DNA, CDR3 protein, V gene, J gene, clone size, D gene, CDR3 length. D genes are given only for firm matches. Clone size appears in some rows only: once, few, many, or a class for an expanded clone.

CDR3nt: TGTGCCAGCAGCTTAGAGGTACGGAACATTCAGTACTTC; CDR3aa: CASSLEVRNIQYF; v_gene: TRBV11-2; j_gene: TRBJ2-4; abundance: -; d_gene: -; len: 13
CDR3nt: TGTGCCAGCAGCTTAGGATCGGGTTTACAGGGTGAAGCTTTCTTT; CDR3aa: CASSLGSGLQGEAFF; v_gene: TRBV7-2; j_gene: TRBJ1-1; abundance: -; d_gene: -; len: 15
CDR3nt: TGTGCCAGCAGCAGGGACAGGGGGCCCACCTACGAGCAGTACTTC; CDR3aa: CASSRDRGPTYEQYF; v_gene: TRBV11-2; j_gene: TRBJ2-7; abundance: -; d_gene: TRBD1; len: 15
CDR3nt: TGTGCCAGCAGTTACATCGGGAACACCATATATTTT; CDR3aa: CASSYIGNTIYF; v_gene: TRBV12-3/TRBV12-4; j_gene: TRBJ1-3; abundance: -; d_gene: -; len: 12
CDR3nt: TGTGCCAGCAGTTCCGGGCCTTACGAGCAGTACTTC; CDR3aa: CASSSGPYEQYF; v_gene: TRBV11-2; j_gene: TRBJ2-7; abundance: once; d_gene: -; len: 12
CDR3nt: TGTGCCAGCAGCTTAGAAGGAAGGGGCGATACGCAGTATTTT; CDR3aa: CASSLEGRGDTQYF; v_gene: TRBV11-3; j_gene: TRBJ2-3; abundance: -; d_gene: -; len: 14
CDR3nt: TGTGCCAGCAGCTTAGTGGTGTGGGGGGTTACGAACACCGGGGAGCTGTTTTTT; CDR3aa: CASSLVVWGVTNTGELFF; v_gene: TRBV11-2; j_gene: TRBJ2-2; abundance: few; d_gene: -; len: 18
CDR3nt: TGCAGTGCTAGAGATTGGGGGGGCAACTATGGCTACACCTTC; CDR3aa: CSARDWGGNYGYTF; v_gene: TRBV20-1; j_gene: TRBJ1-2; abundance: -; d_gene: -; len: 14
CDR3nt: TGTGCCAGCAGCGAATACAGGGGCTTTTTGACTGAAGCTTTCTTT; CDR3aa: CASSEYRGFLTEAFF; v_gene: TRBV7-3; j_gene: TRBJ1-1; abundance: once; d_gene: TRBD1; len: 15
CDR3nt: TGCGCCAGCAGCTTAACTACCTATGAACCCGGGGAGCTGTTTTTT; CDR3aa: CASSLTTYEPGELFF; v_gene: TRBV5-1; j_gene: TRBJ2-2; abundance: large; d_gene: -; len: 15